This TCR beta chain was sequenced in a study of breast tumors, draining lymph nodes, adjacent tissues. Turning to this clonotype: Its antigen is currently unknown.

Study-level results: Tumors had less TCR diversity than lymph nodes, more than nontumor tissue.

TCRdb recomputed calls from the multiplex PCR reads with MiXCR, one row per CDR3 protein. This table holds about 63,000 distinct CDR3 sequences, approximately 57% found once. The CDR3 is 14 amino acids. CDR1 and CDR2 from the germline V gene are LGHNT and FRNRAP. The receptor's source is a female donor with breast cancer. Some clones in this sample may be carry-over from other donors' samples. The chain uses TRBV12-5 and TRBJ1-2; D might be TRBD1 (5 bases). Sequencing used breast tumor tissue. CDR3 coding DNA: TGTGCCAGCAGTTTAGCAGGGCCGGGCTATGGCTACACCTTC. This gives the protein CASSLAGPGYGYTF. The full variable domain, in which reference TRBV12-5 and TRBJ1-2 provide the parts outside the CDR3, is DARVTQTPRHKVTEMGQEVTMRCQPILGHNTVFWYRQTMMQGLELLAYFRNRAPLDDSGMPKDRFSAEMPDATLATLKIQPSEPRDSAVYFCASSLAGPGYGYTFGSGTRLTVV.